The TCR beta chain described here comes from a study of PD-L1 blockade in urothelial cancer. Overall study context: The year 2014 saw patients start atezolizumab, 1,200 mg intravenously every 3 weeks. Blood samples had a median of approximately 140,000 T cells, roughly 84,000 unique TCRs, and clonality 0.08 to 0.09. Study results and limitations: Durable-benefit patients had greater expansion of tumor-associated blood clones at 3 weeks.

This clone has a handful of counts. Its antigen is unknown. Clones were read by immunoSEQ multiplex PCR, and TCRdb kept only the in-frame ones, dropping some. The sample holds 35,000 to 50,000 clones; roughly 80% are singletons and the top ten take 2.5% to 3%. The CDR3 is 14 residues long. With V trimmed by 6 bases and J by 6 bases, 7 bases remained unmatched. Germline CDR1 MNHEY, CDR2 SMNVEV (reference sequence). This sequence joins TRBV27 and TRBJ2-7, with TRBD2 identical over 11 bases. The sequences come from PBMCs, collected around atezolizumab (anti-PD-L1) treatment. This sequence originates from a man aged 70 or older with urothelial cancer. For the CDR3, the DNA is TGTGCCAGCAGGATAGCGGGAGGGCCATTCGAGCAGTACTTC. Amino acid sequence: CASRIAGGPFEQYF.